These 8 T cell receptor beta chains share one sample of origin, sequenced in a study of CD8 T cells in Susac syndrome. A quantity of roughly 0.5 to 1 ug RNA underwent reverse transcription using random hexamers. TCRdb reanalysed the immunoSEQ multiplex PCR reads using MiXCR and keeps one entry per CDR3 protein. The sample yields 70,000 to 95,000 distinct CDR3 sequences, about 94% seen once. The specimen sequenced was CD8+ T cells from PBMCs. Receptor source: a human donor with Susac syndrome.

J is TRBJ2-5 and V is TRBV3-1; tentatively, D is TRBD1 or TRBD2 (5 bases each). V shed 11 bases and J shed 5 bases, with 21 bases lying between them. CDR3 length equals 14 residues. Per the germline V gene, CDR1 is LGHDT and CDR2 is YNNKEL (reference sequence). CDR3 protein: CAATYQGRWETQYF. CDR3 DNA sequence: TGTGCCGCAACCTACCAGGGACGCTGGGAGACCCAGTACTTC.

This chain links TRBV9 with TRBJ1-2, with 7 bases that match TRBD1. Unmatched junction bases numbered 2, after V lost 0 bases and J lost 3 bases. The CDR3 spans 14 residues. Germline V gene data show CDR1 as SGDLS and CDR2 as YYNGEE. The chain's CDR3 is CASSVATGDYGYTF. The DNA of the CDR3 is TGTGCCAGCAGCGTAGCTACAGGGGACTATGGCTACACCTTC. Based on the CDR3 plus reference TRBV9 and TRBJ1-2, the full variable domain is DSGVTQTPKHLITATGQRVTLRCSPRSGDLSVYWYQQSLDQGLQFLIQYYNGEERAKGNILERFSAQQFPDLHSELNLSSLELGDSALYFCASSVATGDYGYTFGSGTRLTVV.

This chain links TRBV19 with TRBJ2-5; 8 nucleotides line up with TRBD1. In germline, CDR1 is LNHDA, CDR2 SQIVND (reference sequence). The CDR3 covers 15 residues. The J segment lost 3 bases and the V segment lost 3 bases, leaving 6 bases of the junction unmatched. The CDR3 protein is CASSIPAGGEETQYF. The CDR3 DNA is TGTGCCAGTAGTATCCCGGCAGGGGGCGAAGAGACCCAGTACTTC.

The chain recombines TRBV30 with TRBJ2-1; no definite D call. Trimming took 5 bases from V and 8 from J, leaving 13 bases between them. CDR3 length: 12 residues. Germline V gene lookup returns CDR1 GTSNPN and CDR2 SVGIG (reference sequence). The CDR3 loop reads CAWDHEFDEQFF. For the CDR3, the DNA is TGTGCCTGGGACCACGAATTCGATGAGCAGTTCTTC. Full variable domain (missing parts from reference TRBV30 and TRBJ2-1): SQTIHQWPATLVQPVGSPLSLECTVEGTSNPNLYWYRQAAGRGLQLLFYSVGIGQISSEVPQNLSASRPQDRQFILSSKKLLLSDSGFYLCAWDHEFDEQFFGPGTRLTVL.

The V call is TRBV6-2 or TRBV6-3, the J call TRBJ2-5; tentative D call: TRBD1 (5 bases). The length of the CDR3 is 14 residues. Germline V lookup: CDR1 MNHEY, CDR2 SVGEGT. Between the trimmed V and J ends, which lost 5 bases and 1 base, there was a span of 11 bases. The CDR3 sequence is CASSGLTVQETQYF. The CDR3 region has the DNA TGTGCCAGCAGTGGGTTGACAGTCCAAGAGACCCAGTACTTC.

The V gene is TRBV3-1, the J gene TRBJ1-2; no firm D call. Germline V gene sequence: CDR1 LGHDT, CDR2 YNNKEL (reference sequence). Trimming took 0 bases from V and 6 from J, leaving 11 bases between them. The CDR3 consists of 14 residues. Written as DNA, the CDR3 is TGTGCCAGCAGCCAAGAGTTCGAGGGTAATGGCTACACCTTC. Translating gives CASSQEFEGNGYTF.

This clonotype was picked up a small number of times. The J gene is TRBJ2-1, the V gene TRBV5-1; D is perhaps TRBD2 (5 bases). This CDR3 region has 14 residues. Germline V gene data show CDR1 as SGHRS and CDR2 as YFSETQ. Trimming cost V 3 bases and J 7 bases, with 14 bases left between them. CDR3 amino acids: CASSSYEAENEQFF. The CDR3 nucleotides are TGCGCCAGCAGCTCATACGAAGCGGAGAATGAGCAGTTCTTC.

This sequence joins TRBV20-1 and TRBJ1-2, with TRBD1 identical over 9 bases. CDR1 is DFQATT and CDR2 is SNEGSKA in the germline V gene (reference sequence). This CDR3 contains 13 residues. With 5 bases clipped from V and 3 bases from J, the junction kept 4 bases outside the gene matches. CDR3 sequence: CSASQGAYYGYTF. The CDR3 DNA sequence: TGCAGTGCTTCACAGGGGGCGTACTATGGCTACACCTTC.